The 18 T cell receptor beta chains below all came from one sample that was sequenced in a study of identical twins. Each CDR3 protein gets one entry after TCRdb re-called the 5' RACE reads with MiXCR. The sample has approximately 94,000 distinct CDR3 sequences, roughly 6% seen once. What was sequenced was memory T cells sorted from blood. The receptors shown here come from a woman in her 50s in good health.

The J gene is TRBJ2-1, the V gene TRBV19; 11 bases match TRBD1. The trim removed 6 bases at V and 5 bases at J, leaving 9 bases unmatched. The germline V gene has CDR1 LNHDA and CDR2 SQIVND (reference sequence). There are 16 residues in the CDR3. CDR3 protein: CASRRRTGGRNNEQFF. DNA for the CDR3: TGTGCCAGTAGGAGACGGACAGGGGGCCGTAACAATGAGCAGTTCTTC.

This clonotype has at least ten counts. This chain uses TRBV5-6 with TRBJ2-5, with 8 bases lining up with TRBD1. The V gene end was trimmed by 3 bases and the J gene end by 1 base; junction bases not matched to a gene: 14. CDR1 and CDR2 (germline): SGHDT, YYEEEE. The CDR3 has 18 amino acids. The CDR3 bases are TGTGCCAGCAGCTCCCGGACAGGGTTTATCTCGGTCCAAGAGACCCAGTACTTC. Protein sequence: CASSSRTGFISVQETQYF.

Many counts were recorded for this clonotype. The rearrangement uses TRBV11-3 and TRBJ2-7; 8 bases match TRBD1. V was pared by 5 bases and J by 6 bases, with 9 bases of the junction left unmatched. The germline CDR1 and CDR2 sequences are SGHNT and YENEEA. The CDR3 length is 14 residues. The CDR3 coding sequence is TGTGCCAGCAGCCTAGGACAGGGATCGTCCGAGCAGTACGTC. Translating it yields CASSLGQGSSEQYV.

This clonotype was observed many times. This chain joins TRBV27 and TRBJ2-1, with D maybe TRBD2 (5 bases). Trimming stripped 7 bases from V and 5 bases from J, with 12 bases between. Germline-derived CDR1 and CDR2 are MNHEY and SMNVEV (reference sequence). The CDR3 has 13 amino acids. In nucleotides, the CDR3 is TGTGCCAGCACAGCGGAACCTCACAATGAGCAGTTCTTC. This encodes CASTAEPHNEQFF.

This clonotype was detected many times. The J gene is TRBJ1-3, the V gene TRBV6-5; D not certain. V was pared by 7 bases and J by 0 bases, with 10 bases between. CDR3 length: 14 residues. Germline V gives CDR1 MNHEY, CDR2 SVGAGI. CDR3 in amino acids: CASKQPNSGNTIYF. CDR3 in DNA: TGTGCCAGCAAACAGCCGAACTCTGGAAACACCATATATTTT.

There are a few counts of this clonotype. The chain combines TRBV5-6 with TRBJ1-1, with D unclear. V lost 2 bases and J 1 base, leaving 9 bases between the germline ends. The CDR3 totals 14 residues. Germline V gene lookup returns CDR1 SGHDT and CDR2 YYEEEE. CDR3 loop: CASSFGRWNTEAFF. The CDR3, as DNA: TGTGCCAGCAGCTTTGGCAGATGGAACACTGAAGCTTTCTTT.

This clonotype was observed many times. V gene TRBV12-3 or TRBV12-4 combines with J gene TRBJ2-2; D might be TRBD1 or TRBD2, each matching 7 bases. The length of the CDR3 is 16 residues. Trimming stripped 5 bases from V and 5 bases from J, with 18 bases between. CDR3 DNA sequence: TGTGCCAGCAGTGAGGGGGCGGCGGGAGTGACCGGGGAGCTGTTTTTT. This codes for CASSEGAAGVTGELFF.

The chain uses TRBV4-1 and TRBJ1-5; tentative D call: TRBD1 (5 bases). The V gene lost 1 base and the J gene lost 1 base, with 11 bases spanning the gap. CDR1 is MGHRA, CDR2 YSYEKL, per germline. The length of the CDR3 is 16 residues. The CDR3 DNA is TGCGCCAGCAGCCAAGGGGGGGGAAGGAGCAATCAGCCCCAGCATTTT. Amino acid sequence: CASSQGGGRSNQPQHF.

The chain has TRBV12-3 or TRBV12-4 and TRBJ2-3, with a tentative D call TRBD2 (5 bases). The CDR3 covers 15 residues. V was clipped by 5 bases and J by 7 bases, with 19 bases between them. CDR3 bases: TGTGCCAGCAGTCGAAGCGGACCGTCGACATATACGCAGTATTTT. Translated, it gives CASSRSGPSTYTQYF.

Ten or more counts support this clonotype. The chain has TRBV7-2 and TRBJ2-1, with D possibly called TRBD1 or TRBD2 (6 bases each). CDR1 is SGHTA and CDR2 is FQGNSA in the germline V gene. The CDR3 spans 14 residues. Trimming stripped 4 bases from V and 8 bases from J, with 15 bases between. CDR3 residues: CASSSRARGDEQFF. The DNA of the CDR3 is TGTGCCAGCAGCTCGCGAGCAAGGGGGGATGAGCAGTTCTTC.

Notes on this clonotype: An end of the junction differs from the germline gene, which may be a read error. This chain uses TRBV7-6 with TRBJ2-6; 7 bases line up with TRBD1. This CDR3 is built from 19 residues. CDR1 and CDR2 (germline): SGHVS, FNYEAQ. The CDR3 reads CASSLADRATISGANVLTF. The CDR3 bases are TGTGCCAGCAGCTTAGCCGACAGGGCCACTATTTCTGGCGCCAACGTCCTGACTTTC. Full variable domain (rest looked up from reference TRBV7-6 and TRBJ2-6): GAGVSQSPRYKVTKRGQDVALRCDPISGHVSLYWYRQALGQGPEFLTYFNYEAQQDKSGLPNDRFSAERPEGSISTLTIQRTEQRDSAMYRCASSLADRATISGANVLTFGAGSRLTVL.

This clonotype was observed a few times. The chain uses TRBV5-5 and TRBJ1-2; weak D call: TRBD1 (5 bases). V was cut by 4 bases and J by 0 bases, with 10 bases left in between. The CDR3 is 14 amino acids. Germline loops: CDR1 SGHKS, CDR2 YYEKEE (reference sequence). The CDR3: CASSPGVANYGYTF. CDR3 in DNA: TGTGCCAGCAGCCCGGGGGTCGCTAACTATGGCTACACCTTC.

V gene TRBV6-2 or TRBV6-3 combines with J gene TRBJ2-2, with D hard to call. Per germline, CDR1 MNHEY and CDR2 SVGEGT. The CDR3 is 13 residues long. V was shortened by 8 bases and J by 4 bases, with 11 bases between the two germline ends. The CDR3 nucleotides are TGTGCCAGCCGTTCCAGCTTCACCGGGGAGCTGTTTTTT. As protein: CASRSSFTGELFF.

The table lists this clonotype with many counts. This chain joins TRBV6-1 and TRBJ2-1, with 11 bases identical to TRBD2. This CDR3 has 19 amino acids. V lost 1 base and J lost 7; bases outside the gene matches: 15. Germline values: CDR1 MNHNS, CDR2 SASEGT. The CDR3 DNA reads TGTGCCAGCAGTGAAGACACCGAAACCGGGACTAGCGGCCATAATGAGCAGTTCTTC. Its protein product is CASSEDTETGTSGHNEQFF.

This clonotype has a count of ten or more. J is TRBJ2-7 and V is TRBV4-1; 7 bases are a match to TRBD1. V dropped 6 bases and J dropped 2; count of bases not matched to a gene: 7. CDR3 length equals 14 residues. From germline, CDR1 is MGHRA and CDR2 YSYEKL. The CDR3 sequence: CASRSLTGTYEQYF. The CDR3 DNA sequence: TGCGCCAGCAGGTCCCTGACAGGGACCTACGAGCAGTACTTC.

This clonotype was counted a few times. The chain employs TRBV16 and TRBJ2-7; no reliable D call. V was clipped by 0 bases and J by 5 bases, with 20 bases between them. The CDR3 consists of 17 residues. The germline V gene encodes CDR1 KGHSY and CDR2 FQNENV. CDR3 in DNA: TGTGCCAGCAGCCAATCCTTCGTCTTAGTGGGTTCCCACGAGCAGTACTTC. Protein: CASSQSFVLVGSHEQYF.

Many counts were recorded for this clonotype. J is TRBJ2-3 and V is TRBV4-2; 7 bases match TRBD2. This CDR3 spans 19 amino acids. The germline V gene encodes CDR1 LGHNA and CDR2 YNFKEQ. Losses at the gene ends were 5 bases for V and 3 bases for J; bases not matched to a gene: 20. The CDR3 is CASSSPAGKGPFGTDTQYF. The CDR3 nucleotides read TGTGCCAGCAGCTCCCCAGCGGGAAAGGGGCCCTTTGGGACAGATACGCAGTATTTT.

This rearrangement joins TRBV13 to TRBJ2-5; D possibly corresponds to TRBD1 (7 bases). CDR1 and CDR2 from the germline V gene are PRHDT and FYEKMQ (reference sequence). Deletions cut 4 bases from V and 5 bases from J, with 14 bases between. The length of the CDR3 is 14 residues. The DNA for the CDR3 is TGTGCCAGCAGCTCAGGGGGAGGATTGGAGACCCAGTACTTC. It is translated as CASSSGGGLETQYF.